Detailed here is one T cell receptor beta chain. Its antigen is not known. As handled by the study authors: There were no quality scores in the junction-only immunoSEQ sequences, so filtering differed. The protocol was immunoSEQ multiplex PCR, while the TCRdb copy is restricted to in-frame clones and leaves out a portion. From that table come the V and J calls and clone size; the DNA was used to work out D and trimming. Of around 510,000 clones in the sample, 95% to 97% were seen once. The sample is drawn from a study of shared clonotypes between healthy human individuals. A CD45RA-negative memory subset and a CD45RA+ naive subset were separated from the CD4+ cells. CDR1 and CDR2 (germline): SGHRS, YFSETQ. V shed 2 bases, J shed 2 bases, and the junction held 12 bases outside the gene matches. This CDR3 region has 17 residues. Findings of the study overall: Naive CD4 clonotypes overlapped across several donors at roughly 4.5%.

Sequenced input: naive CD4+ T cells sorted from blood. As to subset: CD45RA+ positively selected. The chain couples TRBV5-1 to TRBJ2-7; TRBD1 aligns across 8 bases. This TCR came from a woman aged 25 to 39 in good health. CDR3 in DNA: TGCGCCAGCAGCTTTGCCTCGACAGGGGAGCGGACCTACGAGCAGTACTTC. Protein product: CASSFASTGERTYEQYF.